Below, 7 T cell receptor beta chains from the same sample are listed, as sequenced in a study of T cells after posttransplantation cyclophosphamide. Method: immunoSEQ multiplex PCR; TCRdb's copy keeps in-frame clones and lacks some. The repertoire consists of some 15,000 clones, none detected only once. Treatment was busulfan-fludarabine conditioning, a marrow graft, and cyclophosphamide on days +3 and +4. Here the sequenced sample was PBMCs, taken after allogeneic stem cell transplant with posttransplant cyclophosphamide. Source of these receptors: a female patient between 35 and 55 years old who received an allogeneic stem cell transplant from an unrelated donor, was CMV-positive, and had acute GVHD only. Some T cells could come from the graft donor.

This clone appeared a few times. CDR3 coding DNA: TGTGCCAGCTCATCCCAGGGAGGTGAGCAGTTCTTC. Its translation is CASSSQGGEQFF. This chain joins TRBV18 and TRBJ2-1; TRBD2 might be the D (6 bases). Trimming pared 5 bases from V and 9 bases from J, leaving 11 bases between. Per germline, CDR1 KGHSH and CDR2 LQKENI. The CDR3 has 12 amino acids.

V is TRBV6-5 and J is TRBJ2-1; TRBD2 aligns across 10 bases. The germline V gene has CDR1 MNHEY and CDR2 SVGAGI. The CDR3 has 15 residues. After removal of 6 bases from V and 9 bases from J, the junction contained 11 bases not matched to a gene. The CDR3 region has the DNA TGTGCCAGCAGGGGCCGGGGAGCGGGGGGGTTTGAGCAGTTCTTC. It translates to CASRGRGAGGFEQFF.

There are many counts of this clone. The J gene is TRBJ2-6, the V gene TRBV19, with D possibly being TRBD2 (6 bases). This CDR3 has 16 residues. Germline loops: CDR1 LNHDA, CDR2 SQIVND (reference sequence). Deletions cut 0 bases from V and 0 bases from J, with 6 bases between. The chain's CDR3 is CASSIDSGSGANVLTF. The CDR3, as DNA: TGTGCCAGTAGTATAGATAGCGGCTCTGGGGCCAACGTCCTGACTTTC.

This clone was detected only a few times. The chain combines TRBV9 with TRBJ1-2, with D possibly TRBD1 on 6 matching bases. CDR3 size: 14 residues. V lost 3 bases and J 5 bases, leaving 14 bases between the germline ends. Germline V gives CDR1 SGDLS, CDR2 YYNGEE. CDR3 in amino acids: CASSGPGQIYGYTF. The CDR3 nucleotides are TGTGCCAGCAGCGGCCCGGGACAAATATATGGCTACACCTTC.

This clone was observed a few times. V gene TRBV7-2 combines with J gene TRBJ1-3, with TRBD1 as a possible D gene (6 bases). Trimming left V 0 bases short and J 3 bases short, with 12 bases between. Germline V gene data show CDR1 as SGHTA and CDR2 as FQGNSA. CDR3 length: 16 residues. CDR3 nucleotides: TGTGCCAGCAGCTTAGCCGGGGGGCTTTATGGAAACACCATATATTTT. Protein sequence: CASSLAGGLYGNTIYF.

This clone was recorded at least ten times. The V and J genes are TRBV19 and TRBJ1-1; D is perhaps TRBD1 (6 bases). This CDR3 contains 14 residues. Germline V gives CDR1 LNHDA, CDR2 SQIVND (reference sequence). V dropped 4 bases and J dropped 4 bases, with 13 bases sitting between them. In DNA, the CDR3 is TGTGCCAGTAGTACTAATAGGGGGGGCACTGAAGCTTTCTTT. It yields the protein CASSTNRGGTEAFF.

This clone has more than one count but fewer than ten. CDR3 DNA sequence: TGTGCCAGCAGTTTAACTAGCGGGGTCCTCTCCTACGAGCAGTACTTC. Its protein is CASSLTSGVLSYEQYF. The chain carries TRBV27 and TRBJ2-5, with 10 bases matching TRBD2. The assigned J gene may be wrong: the sequence end matches TRBJ2-7 better. Germline values: CDR1 MNHEY, CDR2 SMNVEV (reference sequence). This CDR3 region has 16 residues.